Listed here is a single TCR beta chain. The data originate from a study of blood T cell repertoires in COVID-19. Assay used: immunoSEQ multiplex PCR; TCRdb lists only in-frame clones, some missing. The data show about 290,000 clones, with around nine tenths seen just once and 1.7% held by the top ten. The germline V gene has CDR1 GTSNPN and CDR2 SVGIG (reference sequence). V was shortened by 2 bases and J by 0 bases, with 7 bases between the two germline ends. The CDR3 length is 13 residues. This receptor was taken from a woman aged 40 to 50 who had recovered from COVID-19. The chain uses TRBV30 and TRBJ2-5; D is uncertain. Sample: PBMCs or T cells enriched from blood (not recorded which). This CDR3 reads CAWSIRDQETQYF. DNA of the CDR3: TGTGCCTGGAGTATCCGGGACCAAGAGACCCAGTACTTC. Full variable domain (missing parts from reference TRBV30 and TRBJ2-5): SQTIHQWPATLVQPVGSPLSLECTVEGTSNPNLYWYRQAAGRGLQLLFYSVGIGQISSEVPQNLSASRPQDRQFILSSKKLLLSDSGFYLCAWSIRDQETQYFGPGTRLLVL.